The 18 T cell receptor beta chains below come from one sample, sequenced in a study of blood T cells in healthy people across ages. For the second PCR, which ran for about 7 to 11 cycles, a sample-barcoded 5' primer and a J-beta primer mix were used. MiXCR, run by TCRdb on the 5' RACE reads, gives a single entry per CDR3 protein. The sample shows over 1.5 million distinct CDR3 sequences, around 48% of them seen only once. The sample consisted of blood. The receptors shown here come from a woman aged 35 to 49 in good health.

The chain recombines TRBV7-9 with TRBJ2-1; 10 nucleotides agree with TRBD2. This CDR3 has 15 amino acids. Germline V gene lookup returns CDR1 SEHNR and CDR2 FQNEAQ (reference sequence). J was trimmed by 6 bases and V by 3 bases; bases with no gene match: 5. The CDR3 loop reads CASSLGLATSNEQFF. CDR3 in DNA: TGTGCCAGCAGCTTGGGACTAGCGACCTCCAATGAGCAGTTCTTC.

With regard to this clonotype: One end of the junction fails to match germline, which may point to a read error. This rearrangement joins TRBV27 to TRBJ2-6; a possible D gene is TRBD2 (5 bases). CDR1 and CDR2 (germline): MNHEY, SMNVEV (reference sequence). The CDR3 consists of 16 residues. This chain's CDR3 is CASSSFEGSGANVLTF. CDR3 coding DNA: TGTGCCAGTAGTTCGTTCGAGGGCTCTGGGGCCAACGTCCTGACTTTC.

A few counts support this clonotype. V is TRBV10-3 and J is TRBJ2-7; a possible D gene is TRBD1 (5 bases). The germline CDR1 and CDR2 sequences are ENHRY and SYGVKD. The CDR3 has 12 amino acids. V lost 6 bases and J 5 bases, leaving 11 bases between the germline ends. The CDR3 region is CAIRANRHEQYF. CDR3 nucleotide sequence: TGTGCCATCAGGGCGAACAGGCACGAGCAGTACTTC.

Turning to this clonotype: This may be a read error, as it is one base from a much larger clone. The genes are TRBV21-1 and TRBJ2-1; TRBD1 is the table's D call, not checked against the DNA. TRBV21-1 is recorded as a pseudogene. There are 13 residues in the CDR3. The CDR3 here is CASSGGVHNEQFF. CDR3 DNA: TGTGCCAGCAGCGGGGGGGTTCACAATGAGCAGTTCTTC.

Written as DNA, the CDR3 is TGTGCCAGCAGACCCGGGACAGGTCTAGAGACCCAGTACTTC. It encodes CASRPGTGLETQYF. V is TRBV6-6 and J is TRBJ2-5, with 8 bases that match TRBD1. Looked up from germline, CDR1 is MNHNY and CDR2 is SVGAGI (reference sequence). The V gene end was trimmed by 6 bases and the J gene end by 4 bases; junction bases not matched to a gene: 7. This CDR3 spans 14 amino acids.

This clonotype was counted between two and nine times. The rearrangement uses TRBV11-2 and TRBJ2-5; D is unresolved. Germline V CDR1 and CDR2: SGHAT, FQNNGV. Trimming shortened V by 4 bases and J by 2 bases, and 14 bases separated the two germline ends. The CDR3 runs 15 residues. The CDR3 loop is CASSSRGLSQETQYF. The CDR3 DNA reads TGTGCCAGCAGCTCCCGTGGTCTTTCACAAGAGACCCAGTACTTC.

The CDR3 protein is CASSPQGDKNIQYF. For the CDR3, the DNA is TGTGCCAGCAGTCCACAGGGGGATAAAAACATTCAGTACTTC. The genes are TRBV7-2 and TRBJ2-4, with 8 bases identical to TRBD1. The CDR3 is 14 amino acids. The V segment lost 6 bases and the J segment 4 bases; nucleotides outside the gene matches: 5. Germline values: CDR1 SGHTA, CDR2 FQGNSA.

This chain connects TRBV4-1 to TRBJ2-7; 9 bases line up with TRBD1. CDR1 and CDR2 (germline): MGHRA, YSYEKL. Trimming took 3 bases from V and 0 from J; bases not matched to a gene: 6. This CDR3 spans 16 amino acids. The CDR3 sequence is CASSHGQGRSSYEQYF. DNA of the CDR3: TGCGCCAGCAGCCACGGACAGGGGCGGAGCTCCTACGAGCAGTACTTC.

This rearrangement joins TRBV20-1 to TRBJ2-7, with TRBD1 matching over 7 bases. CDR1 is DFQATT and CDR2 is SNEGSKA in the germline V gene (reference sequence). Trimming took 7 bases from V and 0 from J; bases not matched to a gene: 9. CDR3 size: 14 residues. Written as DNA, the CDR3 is TGCAGTGTCCCAATAGGGGGCAGCTCCTACGAGCAGTACTTC. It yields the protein CSVPIGGSSYEQYF.

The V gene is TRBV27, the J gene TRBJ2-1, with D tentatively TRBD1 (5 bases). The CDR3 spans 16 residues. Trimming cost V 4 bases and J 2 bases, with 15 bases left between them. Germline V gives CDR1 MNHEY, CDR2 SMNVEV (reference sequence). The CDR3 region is CASSSLGDSTYNEQFF. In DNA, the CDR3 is TGTGCCAGCAGTTCCCTAGGGGATTCAACCTACAATGAGCAGTTCTTC.

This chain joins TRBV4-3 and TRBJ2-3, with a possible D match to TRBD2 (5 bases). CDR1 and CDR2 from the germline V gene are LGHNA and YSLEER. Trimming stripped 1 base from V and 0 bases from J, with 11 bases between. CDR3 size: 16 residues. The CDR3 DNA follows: TGCGCCAGCAGCCAAGCACTAGACCCTAGCACAGATACGCAGTATTTT. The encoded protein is CASSQALDPSTDTQYF.

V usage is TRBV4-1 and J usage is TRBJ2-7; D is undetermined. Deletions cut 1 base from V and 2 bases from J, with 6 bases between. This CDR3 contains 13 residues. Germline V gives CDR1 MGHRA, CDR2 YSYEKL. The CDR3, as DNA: TGCGCCAGCAGCCAAGGGTTTCCCTACGAGCAGTACTTC. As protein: CASSQGFPYEQYF.

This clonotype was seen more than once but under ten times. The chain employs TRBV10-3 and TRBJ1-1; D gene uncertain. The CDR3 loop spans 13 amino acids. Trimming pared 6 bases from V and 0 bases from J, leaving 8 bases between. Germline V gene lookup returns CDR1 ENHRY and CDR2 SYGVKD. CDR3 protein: CAISGELNTEAFF. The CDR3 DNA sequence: TGTGCCATCAGCGGGGAATTGAACACTGAAGCTTTCTTT.

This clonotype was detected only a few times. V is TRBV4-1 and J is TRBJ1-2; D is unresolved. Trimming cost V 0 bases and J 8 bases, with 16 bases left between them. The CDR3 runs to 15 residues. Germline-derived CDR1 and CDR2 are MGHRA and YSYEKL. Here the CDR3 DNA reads TGCGCCAGCAGCCAAGATATAATGACCCGGGGAGGCTACACCTTC. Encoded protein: CASSQDIMTRGGYTF.

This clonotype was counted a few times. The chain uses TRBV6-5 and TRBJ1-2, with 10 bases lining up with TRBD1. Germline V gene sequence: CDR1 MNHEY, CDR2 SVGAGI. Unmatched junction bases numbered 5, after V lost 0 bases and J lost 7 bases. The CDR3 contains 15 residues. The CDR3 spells CASSYSGQGIGGYTF. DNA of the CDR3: TGTGCCAGCAGTTACTCGGGACAGGGGATAGGTGGCTACACCTTC.

CDR3 coding DNA: TGTGCCAGCAGCTTAGAGAATTGGGACATCAATCAGCCCCAGCATTTT. Protein sequence: CASSLENWDINQPQHF. This chain connects TRBV7-9 to TRBJ1-5; D may be TRBD1 (6 bases). Germline V gene lookup returns CDR1 SEHNR and CDR2 FQNEAQ (reference sequence). CDR3 size: 16 residues. V was shortened by 1 base and J by 3 bases, with 13 bases between the two germline ends.

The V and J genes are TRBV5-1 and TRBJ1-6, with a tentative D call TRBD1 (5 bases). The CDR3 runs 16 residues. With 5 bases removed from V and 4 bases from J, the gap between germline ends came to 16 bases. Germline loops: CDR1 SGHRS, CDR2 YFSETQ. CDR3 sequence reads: CASRKTVGSYNSPLHF. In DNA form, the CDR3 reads TGCGCCAGCAGGAAGACAGTGGGGAGTTATAATTCACCCCTCCACTTT.

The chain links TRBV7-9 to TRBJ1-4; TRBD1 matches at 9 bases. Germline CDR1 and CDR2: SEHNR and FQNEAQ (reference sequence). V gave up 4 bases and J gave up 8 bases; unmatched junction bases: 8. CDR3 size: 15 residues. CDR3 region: CASSSRDRAVEKLFF. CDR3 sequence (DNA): TGTGCCAGCAGCTCCCGGGACAGGGCGGTGGAAAAACTGTTTTTT.